One sample yielded the 21 T cell receptor beta chains listed below, sequenced in a study of blood T cell repertoires in COVID-19. The data were produced by immunoSEQ multiplex PCR, yet TCRdb's version contains in-frame clones alone and is incomplete. The sample lists roughly 200,000 clones, more than 80% occurring once. The source material was peripheral blood. Receptors originate from a woman aged 55-70 years with acute or convalescent COVID-19.

This chain connects TRBV4-1 to TRBJ2-1; 14 nucleotides agree with TRBD2. V lost 3 bases to trimming and J lost 4 bases; unmatched junction nucleotides: 14. The CDR3 covers 20 residues. CDR1 MGHRA and CDR2 YSYEKL come from the germline V gene. CDR3 sequence (DNA): TGCGCCAGCAGCCAGGGGTTTGGAGGGACTAGCGGGAGAAGTTACAATGAGCAGTTCTTC. This sequence encodes CASSQGFGGTSGRSYNEQFF.

The rearrangement links TRBV12-3 or TRBV12-4 to TRBJ2-2; D gene ambiguous. The CDR3 is 11 amino acids. Between the trimmed V and J ends, which lost 3 bases and 6 bases, there was a span of 2 bases. The DNA for the CDR3 is TGTGCCAGCAGTTTCTCCGGGGAGCTGTTTTTT. Translating it yields CASSFSGELFF.

Only one count was recorded for this clone. CDR3 amino acids: CASSLREAGVSTQYF. The DNA of the CDR3 is TGTGCCAGCAGCCTCCGAGAAGCGGGAGTGAGTACGCAGTATTTT. The chain has TRBV27 and TRBJ2-3, with 8 nucleotides matching TRBD2. The trim removed 6 bases at V and 8 bases at J, leaving 13 bases unmatched. This CDR3 region has 15 residues. Germline V CDR1 and CDR2: MNHEY, SMNVEV (reference sequence).

The CDR3 sequence: CSASRASGIAGELFF. CDR3 sequence (DNA): TGCAGTGCCAGTCGGGCTAGCGGGATCGCCGGGGAGCTGTTTTTT. The chain carries TRBV20-1 and TRBJ2-2; 9 bases line up with TRBD2. Germline assignment: CDR1 DFQATT and CDR2 SNEGSKA (reference sequence). Trimming at V came to 6 bases and at J to 6 bases, leaving 11 bases not matched to a gene. The length of the CDR3 is 15 residues.

This clone has only one observation. V and J are TRBV28 and TRBJ2-1, with unresolved D. Germline loops: CDR1 MDHEN, CDR2 SYDVKM. This CDR3 has 15 residues. V lost 3 bases, J lost 7 bases, and 16 bases lay in between. This CDR3 is CASSFGGITRNEQFF. The CDR3 bases are TGTGCCAGCAGTTTCGGCGGAATAACGAGGAATGAGCAGTTCTTC.

The chain combines TRBV5-8 with TRBJ1-5; TRBD1 matches 9 bases. Germline lookup yields CDR1 SGHTS and CDR2 YDEGEE. Trimming at V came to 4 bases and at J to 3 bases, leaving 8 bases not matched to a gene. This CDR3 is 16 amino acids long. The CDR3 DNA follows: TGTGCCAGCAGCCTCGGACAGGGGAAGGCCAATCAGCCCCAGCATTTT. Translating gives CASSLGQGKANQPQHF.

This chain joins TRBV5-1 and TRBJ2-1; 9 nucleotides agree with TRBD2. CDR1 and CDR2 from the germline V gene are SGHRS and YFSETQ. V dropped 0 bases and J dropped 8; count of bases not matched to a gene: 9. The CDR3 runs 16 residues. The CDR3 coding sequence is TGCGCCAGCAGCTTGGCTGGGGTAGCGGGAGATTATGAGCAGTTCTTC. Its translation is CASSLAGVAGDYEQFF.

J is TRBJ1-2 and V is TRBV5-1; 7 bases map to TRBD1. CDR1 and CDR2 (germline): SGHRS, YFSETQ. This CDR3 has 14 amino acids. The V segment lost 0 bases and the J segment 8 bases; nucleotides outside the gene matches: 7. Here the CDR3 reads CASSLDRGDGGYTF. The CDR3 DNA sequence: TGCGCCAGCAGCTTGGACAGGGGCGACGGGGGCTACACCTTC.

DNA for the CDR3: TGTGCCAGCAGCCCCGGGGGGGGCAATGAGCAGTTCTTC. Its protein product is CASSPGGGNEQFF. The V and J genes are TRBV7-8 and TRBJ2-1; TRBD2 matches 8 bases. Looked up from germline, CDR1 is SGHVS and CDR2 is FQNEAQ. The CDR3 runs 13 residues. V lost 5 bases and J lost 6; bases outside the gene matches: 3. The complete variable domain, with remaining parts taken from reference TRBV7-8 and TRBJ2-1, reads GAGVSQSPRYKVAKRGQDVALRCDPISGHVSLFWYQQALGQGPEFLTYFQNEAQLDKSGLPSDRFFAERPEGSVSTLKIQRTQQEDSAVYLCASSPGGGNEQFFGPGTRLTVL.

The V gene is TRBV3-1 (or the pseudogene TRBV3-2), the J gene TRBJ1-5; D call uncertain. The CDR3 loop spans 14 amino acids. V was pared by 1 base and J by 6 bases, with 10 bases between. Looked up from germline, CDR1 is LGHDT and CDR2 is YNNKEL (reference sequence). The CDR3 coding sequence is TGTGCCAGCAGCCAAGTGGTTACCAGTCAGCCCCAGCATTTT. As protein: CASSQVVTSQPQHF.

This clone was seen once. This chain links TRBV19 with TRBJ1-5; tentatively, D is TRBD1 (5 bases). CDR1 is LNHDA and CDR2 is SQIVND in the germline V gene (reference sequence). The ends were cut back, 1 base at V and 5 bases at J, with 12 bases in the middle. The CDR3 length is 15 residues. The CDR3 region has the DNA TGTGCCAGTAGTATAGCTGACAGAGACCATCAGCCCCAGCATTTT. It encodes CASSIADRDHQPQHF.

This clone appeared once. The chain links TRBV24-1 to TRBJ2-1; 7 bases fit TRBD2. Germline V CDR1 and CDR2: KGHDR, SFDVKD. This CDR3 is 13 amino acids long. Trimming took 9 bases from V and 7 from J; bases not matched to a gene: 8. CDR3 in amino acids: CATGDYLENEQFF. CDR3 sequence (DNA): TGTGCCACCGGGGACTATCTCGAGAATGAGCAGTTCTTC.

V and J are TRBV19 and TRBJ2-1; perhaps TRBD2 as D (5 bases). Trimming pared 9 bases from V and 6 bases from J, leaving 21 bases between. The germline V gene encodes CDR1 LNHDA and CDR2 SQIVND (reference sequence). The CDR3 has 15 amino acids. This chain's CDR3 is CASDPNGAATNEQFF. CDR3 bases: TGTGCCAGCGACCCCAACGGAGCGGCGACCAATGAGCAGTTCTTC.

This clone was counted between two and nine times. The gene calls are TRBV4-1 and TRBJ1-4; D may be TRBD1 (6 bases). V gave up 0 bases and J gave up 7 bases, with 18 bases separating them. This CDR3 is built from 17 residues. Germline CDR1 reads MGHRA; CDR2 reads YSYEKL. CDR3 in DNA: TGCGCCAGCAGCCAAGATCCGGCAGGGGCCCTGGGTGAAAAACTGTTTTTT. The encoded protein is CASSQDPAGALGEKLFF.

The rearrangement joins TRBV19 to TRBJ1-3; 8 positions match TRBD1. V dropped 8 bases and J dropped 4; count of bases not matched to a gene: 7. Per germline, CDR1 LNHDA and CDR2 SQIVND (reference sequence). The CDR3 is 14 residues long. As DNA, the CDR3 is TGTGCCAGTTGCGATCAGGGGGCCGGAAACACCATATATTTT. Amino acid sequence: CASCDQGAGNTIYF.

This clone showed up just once. This chain connects TRBV5-6 to TRBJ1-6, with D uncertain. Trimming removed 1 base at V and 5 bases at J, with 7 bases between. Looked up from germline, CDR1 is SGHDT and CDR2 is YYEEEE. CDR3 length: 14 amino acids. The CDR3 protein is CASSLTANNSPLHF. As DNA, the CDR3 is TGTGCCAGCAGCTTGACAGCTAATAATTCACCCCTCCACTTT.

The chain has TRBV30 and TRBJ1-2, with D uncertain. Trimming pared 5 bases from V and 1 base from J, leaving 8 bases between. CDR3 length: 12 residues. The V gene's germline CDR1 is GTSNPN and CDR2 SVGIG (reference sequence). For the CDR3, the DNA is TGTGCCTGGGACACCGATAACTATGGCTACACCTTC. Protein product: CAWDTDNYGYTF.

This clone has a single count. The CDR3 loop is CASSITRASYEQYF. In DNA form, the CDR3 reads TGTGCCAGCAGCATTACTAGAGCCTCCTACGAGCAGTACTTC. The chain recombines TRBV28 with TRBJ2-7; a weak D match, TRBD2 (5 bases). Trimming left V 6 bases short and J 0 bases short, with 12 bases between. The CDR3 runs to 14 residues. Germline V lookup: CDR1 MDHEN, CDR2 SYDVKM.

The rearrangement uses TRBV19 and TRBJ2-7; 7 bases fit TRBD1. The CDR3 is 14 amino acids. The ends lost 1 base at V and 6 bases at J; junction bases unmatched: 6. The germline V gene has CDR1 LNHDA and CDR2 SQIVND (reference sequence). This chain's CDR3 is CASSIAGTAGEQYF. The CDR3 bases are TGTGCCAGTAGTATAGCCGGGACAGCCGGCGAGCAGTACTTC. Combining the CDR3 with reference TRBV19 and TRBJ2-7 gives the whole variable domain DGGITQSPKYLFRKEGQNVTLSCEQNLNHDAMYWYRQDPGQGLRLIYYSQIVNDFQKGDIAEGYSVSREKKESFPLTVTSAQKNPTAFYLCASSIAGTAGEQYFGPGTRLTVT.

The chain uses TRBV6-5 and TRBJ1-1; 7 bases line up with TRBD1. The CDR3 sequence is 14 residues long. With V trimmed by 6 bases and J by 1 base, 5 bases remained unmatched. Germline V gives CDR1 MNHEY, CDR2 SVGAGI. CDR3 sequence reads: CASRAGTANTEAFF. Here the CDR3 DNA reads TGTGCCAGCAGGGCCGGGACAGCGAACACTGAAGCTTTCTTT.

This clone was detected only a few times. The V and J genes are TRBV18 and TRBJ1-1; 11 bases are a match to TRBD1. Trimming at V came to 4 bases and at J to 10 bases, leaving 5 bases not matched to a gene. In germline, CDR1 is KGHSH, CDR2 LQKENI. This CDR3 has 13 residues. Here the CDR3 DNA reads TGTGCCAGCTCACAGGGACAGGGGGACTCAGCTTTCTTT. It codes for CASSQGQGDSAFF. Together with reference TRBV18 and TRBJ1-1, the CDR3 gives the full variable domain: NAGVMQNPRHLVRRRGQEARLRCSPMKGHSHVYWYRQLPEEGLKFMVYLQKENIIDESGMPKERFSAEFPKEGPSILRIQQVVRGDSAAYFCASSQGQGDSAFFGQGTRLTVV.